This T cell receptor (beta chain) was sequenced for a study of cytomegalovirus exposure and HLA in healthy donors. Study findings and constraints: Researchers reported from a later analysis that most CMV-associated TCR beta chains appeared HLA-restricted.

For this clone: Its antigen is not known.

The PCR had 60 Vbeta and 13 Jbeta primers. Using immunoSEQ multiplex PCR, the repertoire was profiled, and TCRdb retains in-frame clones only, with some absent. The repertoire holds 200,000 to 250,000 clones, with approximately 84% as singletons. The CDR3 runs to 15 residues. V shed 2 bases and J shed 3 bases, with 10 bases lying between them. Looked up from germline, CDR1 is SGHTA and CDR2 is FQGNSA. Regarding donors, all were healthy bone marrow donors. The clonotype comes from a woman between 35 and 50 years old in good health and CMV-seronegative. What was sequenced was PBMCs. This sequence joins TRBV7-2 and TRBJ2-2; D possibly corresponds to TRBD1 (5 bases). The CDR3 DNA is TGTGCCAGCAGCTTACCGCTAGGGGACACCGGGGAGCTGTTTTTT. Translation: CASSLPLGDTGELFF.